The T cell receptor beta chain under discussion was sequenced for a study of CD8 T cells in Susac syndrome. Sequencing targeted TCR beta in T cells from blood (CD8+ and CD4+). J lost 6 bases, V lost 8 bases, and 10 bases had no gene match. The V gene's germline CDR1 is SQVTM and CDR2 ANQGSEA. CDR3 length equals 12 residues. Random hexamers served to reverse transcribe about 0.45 to 1 ug RNA. A multiplex approach, immunoSEQ multiplex PCR, amplified TCR beta CDR3 across 54 Vbeta and 13 Jbeta. Each CDR3 protein gets one entry after TCRdb re-called the immunoSEQ multiplex PCR reads with MiXCR. The sample has hundreds of thousands of distinct CDR3 sequences; around 84% are singletons.

The chain links TRBV29-1 to TRBJ2-7; 7 bases agree with TRBD1. The sequencing input was CD8+ T cells from PBMCs. The TCR was taken from a human donor with multiple sclerosis. The CDR3 loop is CSQIQGTGEQYF. The CDR3 DNA reads TGCAGCCAAATACAGGGGACGGGCGAGCAGTACTTC.